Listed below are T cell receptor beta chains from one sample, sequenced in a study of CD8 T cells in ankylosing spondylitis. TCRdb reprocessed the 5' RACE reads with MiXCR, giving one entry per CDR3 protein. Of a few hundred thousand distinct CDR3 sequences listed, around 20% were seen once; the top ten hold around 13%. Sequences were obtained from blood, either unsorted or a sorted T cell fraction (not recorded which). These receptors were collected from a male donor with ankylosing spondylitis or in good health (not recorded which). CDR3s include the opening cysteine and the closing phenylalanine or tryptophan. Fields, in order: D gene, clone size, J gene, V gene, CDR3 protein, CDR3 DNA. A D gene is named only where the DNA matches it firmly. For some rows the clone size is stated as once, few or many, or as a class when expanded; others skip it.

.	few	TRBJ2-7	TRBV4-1	CASSQDAGQTYEQYF	TGCGCCAGCAGCCAAGATGCGGGACAGACCTACGAGCAGTACTTC
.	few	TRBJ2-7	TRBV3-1	CASSQADGRYEQYF	TGTGCCAGCAGCCAGGCGGACGGGAGATACGAGCAGTACTTC
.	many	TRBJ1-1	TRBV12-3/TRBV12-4	CASSTGQRGANTEAFF	TGTGCCAGCAGCACAGGACAACGAGGGGCGAACACTGAAGCTTTCTTT
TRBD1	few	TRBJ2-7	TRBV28	CASSGDREEQYF	TGTGCCAGCAGCGGGGACAGGGAGGAGCAGTACTTC
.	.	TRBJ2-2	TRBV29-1	CSVEGASIANTGELFF	TGCAGCGTTGAAGGGGCGTCTATTGCGAACACCGGGGAGCTGTTTTTT
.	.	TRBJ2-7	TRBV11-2	CASSLWGQGPPSYEQYF	TGTGCCAGCAGCTTGTGGGGGCAGGGGCCACCCTCCTACGAGCAGTACTTC
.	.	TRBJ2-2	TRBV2	CASRDTGTQNTGELFF	TGTGCCAGCAGAGATACCGGGACGCAGAACACCGGGGAGCTGTTTTTT
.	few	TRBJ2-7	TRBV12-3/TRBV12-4	CASSFDGTTEQYF	TGTGCCAGCAGTTTTGACGGAACTACTGAGCAGTACTTC
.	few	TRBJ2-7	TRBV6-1	CASSELDSVTYEQYF	TGTGCCAGCAGTGAATTGGACAGCGTTACCTACGAGCAGTACTTC
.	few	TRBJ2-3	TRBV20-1	CSALPPGTKADTQYF	TGCAGTGCCCTTCCTCCCGGGACAAAAGCAGATACGCAGTATTTT
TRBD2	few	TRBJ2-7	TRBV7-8	CASSPPLAGAYEQYF	TGTGCCAGCAGCCCGCCCCTAGCGGGTGCCTACGAGCAGTACTTC
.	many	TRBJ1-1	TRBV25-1	CASRWLNTEAFF	TGTGCCAGCAGGTGGCTGAACACTGAAGCTTTCTTT
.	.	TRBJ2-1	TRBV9	CASSVDVYNEQFF	TGTGCCAGCAGCGTCGATGTATACAATGAGCAGTTCTTC
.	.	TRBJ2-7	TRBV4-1	CASSQEPLTGDVGYEQYF	TGCGCCAGCAGCCAAGAACCCCTAACGGGGGACGTCGGCTACGAGCAGTACTTC
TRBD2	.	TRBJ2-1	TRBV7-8	CASRPGQLAGKYNEQFF	TGTGCCAGCAGACCCGGCCAGCTAGCGGGAAAATACAATGAGCAGTTCTTC
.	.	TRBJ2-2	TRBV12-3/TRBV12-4	CASSFEGRASDTGELFF	TGTGCCAGCAGTTTTGAGGGCAGGGCCAGTGACACCGGGGAGCTGTTTTTT
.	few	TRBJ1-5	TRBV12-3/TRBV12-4	CASSQERGNQPQHF	TGTGCCAGCAGTCAGGAGAGGGGGAATCAGCCCCAGCATTTT
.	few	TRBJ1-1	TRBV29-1	CSVEGLYTEAFF	TGCAGCGTTGAAGGACTTTACACTGAAGCTTTCTTT
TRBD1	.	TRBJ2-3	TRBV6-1	CASSDRVIADTQYF	TGTGCCAGCAGCGACAGGGTAATAGCAGATACGCAGTATTTT
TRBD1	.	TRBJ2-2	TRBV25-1	CASSITGVFGELFF	TGTGCCAGCAGTATAACAGGGGTATTCGGGGAGCTGTTTTTT
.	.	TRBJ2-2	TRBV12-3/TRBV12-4	CASSPAGSTGELFF	TGTGCCAGCAGCCCCGCCGGGAGCACCGGGGAGCTGTTTTTT
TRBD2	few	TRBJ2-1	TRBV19	CASSSGLAVEQFF	TGTGCCAGTAGCTCGGGACTAGCGGTTGAGCAGTTCTTC
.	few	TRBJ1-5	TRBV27	CASQQTGLNQPQHF	TGTGCCAGCCAACAGACAGGCCTTAATCAGCCCCAGCATTTT
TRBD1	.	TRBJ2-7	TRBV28	CASSQRTGLPYEQYF	TGTGCCAGCAGCCAGAGGACAGGGTTACCCTACGAGCAGTACTTC
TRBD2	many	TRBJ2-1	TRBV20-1	CSARDLAGVSYNEQFF	TGCAGTGCTAGAGATCTGGCGGGGGTTTCCTACAATGAGCAGTTCTTC
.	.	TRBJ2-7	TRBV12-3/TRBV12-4	CASSPSALEQYF	TGTGCCAGCAGTCCCTCAGCTCTCGAGCAGTACTTC